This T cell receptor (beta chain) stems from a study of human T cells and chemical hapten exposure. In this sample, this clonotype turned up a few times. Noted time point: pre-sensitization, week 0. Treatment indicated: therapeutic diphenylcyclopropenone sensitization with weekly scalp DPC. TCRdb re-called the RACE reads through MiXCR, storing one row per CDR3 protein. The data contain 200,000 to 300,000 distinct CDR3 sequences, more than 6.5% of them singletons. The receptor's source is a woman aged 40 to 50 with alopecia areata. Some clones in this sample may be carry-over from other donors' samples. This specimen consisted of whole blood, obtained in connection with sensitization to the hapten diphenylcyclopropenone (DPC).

The CDR3 loop reads CASSLGAVSTDTQYF. CDR3 bases: TGTGCCAGCAGTTTAGGGGCCGTTAGCACAGATACGCAGTATTTT. The chain is built from TRBV12-3 or TRBV12-4 and TRBJ2-3; D unclear. The length of the CDR3 is 15 residues. With 1 base removed from V and 0 bases from J, the gap between germline ends came to 8 bases.